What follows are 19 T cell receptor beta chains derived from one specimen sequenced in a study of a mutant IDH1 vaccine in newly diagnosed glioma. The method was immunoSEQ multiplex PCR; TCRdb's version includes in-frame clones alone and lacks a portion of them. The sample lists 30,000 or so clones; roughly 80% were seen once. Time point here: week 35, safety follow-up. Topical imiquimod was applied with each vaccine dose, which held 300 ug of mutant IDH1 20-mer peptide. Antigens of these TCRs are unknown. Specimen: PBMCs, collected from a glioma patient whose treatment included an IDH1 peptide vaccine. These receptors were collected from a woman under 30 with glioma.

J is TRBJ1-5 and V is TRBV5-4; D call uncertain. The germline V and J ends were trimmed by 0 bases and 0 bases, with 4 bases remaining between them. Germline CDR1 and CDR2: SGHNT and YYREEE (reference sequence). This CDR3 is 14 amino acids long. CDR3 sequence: CASSLGGSNQPQHF. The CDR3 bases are TGTGCCAGCAGCTTGGGGGGTAGCAATCAGCCCCAGCATTTT.

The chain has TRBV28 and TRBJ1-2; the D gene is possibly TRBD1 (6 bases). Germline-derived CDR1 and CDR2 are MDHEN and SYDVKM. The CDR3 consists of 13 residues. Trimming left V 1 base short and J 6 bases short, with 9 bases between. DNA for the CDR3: TGTGCCAGCAGTTTATTCGGGGGCAATGGCTACACCTTC. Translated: CASSLFGGNGYTF.

CDR3 sequence: CAISARVSSNYGYTF. The CDR3, as DNA: TGTGCCATCAGCGCCCGAGTCAGCAGTAACTATGGCTACACCTTC. The V and J genes are TRBV10-3 and TRBJ1-2; no definite D call. The CDR3 covers 15 residues. V was shortened by 6 bases and J by 1 base, with 15 bases between the two germline ends. CDR1 and CDR2 from the germline V gene are ENHRY and SYGVKD.

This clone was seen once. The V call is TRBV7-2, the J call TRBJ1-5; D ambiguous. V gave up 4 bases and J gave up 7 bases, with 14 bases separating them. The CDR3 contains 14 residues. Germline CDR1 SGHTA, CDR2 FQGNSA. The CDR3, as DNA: TGTGCCAGCAGCTGGACCAGTCTAGGGCAGCCCCAGCATTTT. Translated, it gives CASSWTSLGQPQHF.

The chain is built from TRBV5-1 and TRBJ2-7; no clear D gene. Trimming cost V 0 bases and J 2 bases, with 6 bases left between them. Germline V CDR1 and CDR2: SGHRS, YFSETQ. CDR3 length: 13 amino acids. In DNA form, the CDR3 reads TGCGCCAGCAGCTTGGACAGCGCCTACGAGCAGTACTTC. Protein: CASSLDSAYEQYF.

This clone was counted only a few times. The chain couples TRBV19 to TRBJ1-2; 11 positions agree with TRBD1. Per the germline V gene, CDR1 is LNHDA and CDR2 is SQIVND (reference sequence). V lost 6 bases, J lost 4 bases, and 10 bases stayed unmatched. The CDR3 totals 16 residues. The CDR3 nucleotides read TGTGCCAGTAGCCTAACCGGGACAGGGGGACTCTATGGCTACACCTTC. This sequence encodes CASSLTGTGGLYGYTF.

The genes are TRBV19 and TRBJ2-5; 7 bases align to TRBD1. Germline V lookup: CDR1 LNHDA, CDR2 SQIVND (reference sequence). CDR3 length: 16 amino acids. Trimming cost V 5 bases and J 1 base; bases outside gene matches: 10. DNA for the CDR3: TGTGCCAGTAGTCGTTTAGGGGGCGCTTCCCAAGAGACCCAGTACTTC. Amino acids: CASSRLGGASQETQYF.

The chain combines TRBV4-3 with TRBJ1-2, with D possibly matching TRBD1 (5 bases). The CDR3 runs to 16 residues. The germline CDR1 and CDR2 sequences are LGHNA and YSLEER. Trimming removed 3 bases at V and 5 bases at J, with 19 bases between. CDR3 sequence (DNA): TGCGCCAGCAGCCATTATCAGGAAAGGGACGGATATGGCTACACCTTC. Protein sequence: CASSHYQERDGYGYTF.

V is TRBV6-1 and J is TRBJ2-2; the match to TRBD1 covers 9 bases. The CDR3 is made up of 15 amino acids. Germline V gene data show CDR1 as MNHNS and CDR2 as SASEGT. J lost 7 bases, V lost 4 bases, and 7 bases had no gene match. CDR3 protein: CASSGRTGDVGELFF. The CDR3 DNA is TGTGCCAGCAGTGGGCGGACAGGGGACGTCGGGGAGCTGTTTTTT.

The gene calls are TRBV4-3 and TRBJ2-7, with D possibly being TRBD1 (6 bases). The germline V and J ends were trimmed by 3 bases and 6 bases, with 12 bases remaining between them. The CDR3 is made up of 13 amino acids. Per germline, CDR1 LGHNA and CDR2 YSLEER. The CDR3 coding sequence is TGCGCCAGCAGCCAGTTTACAGGGAGCGAGCAGTACTTC. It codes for CASSQFTGSEQYF.

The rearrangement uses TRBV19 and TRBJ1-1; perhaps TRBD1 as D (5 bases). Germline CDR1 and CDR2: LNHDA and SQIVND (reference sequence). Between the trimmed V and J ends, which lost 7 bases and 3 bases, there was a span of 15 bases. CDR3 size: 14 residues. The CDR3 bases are TGTGCCAGTACCATGGGTGGGGGTGACACTGAAGCTTTCTTT. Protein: CASTMGGGDTEAFF.

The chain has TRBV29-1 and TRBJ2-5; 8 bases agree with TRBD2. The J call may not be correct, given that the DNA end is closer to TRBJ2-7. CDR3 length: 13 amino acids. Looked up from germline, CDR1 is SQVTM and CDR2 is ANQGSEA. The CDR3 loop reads CSVSPGLVYEQYF. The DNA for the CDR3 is TGCAGCGTCTCCCCGGGACTAGTCTACGAGCAGTACTTC.

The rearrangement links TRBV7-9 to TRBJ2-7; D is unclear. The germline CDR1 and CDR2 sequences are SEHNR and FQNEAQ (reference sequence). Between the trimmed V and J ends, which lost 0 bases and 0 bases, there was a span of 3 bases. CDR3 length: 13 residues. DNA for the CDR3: TGTGCCAGCAGCTTAGCGTCCTCCTACGAGCAGTACTTC. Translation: CASSLASSYEQYF.

DNA for the CDR3: TGTGCCAGCAGTTTAGGCAGGGGCTCCTACGAGCAGTACTTC. It codes for CASSLGRGSYEQYF. The chain combines TRBV27 with TRBJ2-7, with D perhaps TRBD1 (6 bases). From germline, CDR1 is MNHEY and CDR2 SMNVEV (reference sequence). V gave up 2 bases and J gave up 0 bases, with 8 bases separating them. The length of the CDR3 is 14 residues.

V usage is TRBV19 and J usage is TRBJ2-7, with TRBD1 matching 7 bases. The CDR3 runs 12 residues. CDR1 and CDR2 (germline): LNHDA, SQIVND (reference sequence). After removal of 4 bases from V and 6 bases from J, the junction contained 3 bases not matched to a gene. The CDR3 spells CASSTQGREQYF. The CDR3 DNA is TGTGCCAGTAGTACACAGGGGCGCGAGCAGTACTTC.

DNA for the CDR3: TGTGCCAGTGGGGACCTAACCGGGGAGCTGTTTTTT. This encodes CASGDLTGELFF. The rearrangement uses TRBV19 and TRBJ2-2; D tentatively reads TRBD1 or TRBD2 (5 bases each). V dropped 8 bases and J dropped 5 bases, with 9 bases sitting between them. Germline-derived CDR1 and CDR2 are LNHDA and SQIVND (reference sequence). CDR3 length equals 12 residues.

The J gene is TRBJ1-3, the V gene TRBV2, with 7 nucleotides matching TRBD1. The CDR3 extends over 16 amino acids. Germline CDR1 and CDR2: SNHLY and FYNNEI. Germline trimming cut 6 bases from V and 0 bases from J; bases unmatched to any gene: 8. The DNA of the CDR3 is TGTGCCAGCAGGACAGGGTCCCAAATCTCTGGAAACACCATATATTTT. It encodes CASRTGSQISGNTIYF. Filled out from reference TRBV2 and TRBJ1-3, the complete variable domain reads EPEVTQTPSHQVTQMGQEVILRCVPISNHLYFYWYRQILGQKVEFLVSFYNNEISEKSEIFDDQFSVERPDGSNFTLKIRSTKLEDSAMYFCASRTGSQISGNTIYFGEGSWLTVV.

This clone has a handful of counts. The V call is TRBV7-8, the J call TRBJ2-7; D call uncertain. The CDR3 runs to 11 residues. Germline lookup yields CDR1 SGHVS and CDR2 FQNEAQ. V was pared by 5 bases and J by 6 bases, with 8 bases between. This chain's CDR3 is CASSPGTEQYF. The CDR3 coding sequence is TGTGCCAGCAGCCCCGGTACCGAGCAGTACTTC.

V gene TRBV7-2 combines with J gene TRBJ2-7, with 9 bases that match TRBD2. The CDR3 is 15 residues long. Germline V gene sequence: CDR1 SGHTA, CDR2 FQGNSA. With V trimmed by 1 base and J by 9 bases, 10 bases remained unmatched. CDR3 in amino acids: CASSLEPSGTLGQYF. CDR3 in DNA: TGTGCCAGCAGCTTAGAACCTAGCGGGACCTTGGGGCAGTACTTC.